Each of the 17 T cell receptor beta chains below was sequenced from the same sample in a study of T cells in Graves' hyperthyroidism and ophthalmopathy. Amplification of TCR beta CDR3 regions used RNA as the template. First-round RT-PCR of the TCR CDR3 relied on the HTBI primer set. TCRdb recomputed calls from the multiplex PCR reads with MiXCR, one row per CDR3 protein. The table includes hundreds of thousands of distinct CDR3 sequences, about 45% detected once. The sample taken for sequencing was peripheral blood or thyroid tissue (not recorded which). The receptors shown here come from an adult man with Graves' disease, either hyperthyroidism or ophthalmopathy (not recorded which).

The V call is TRBV20-1, the J call TRBJ2-7; TRBD2 matches 16 bases. Germline V gene sequence: CDR1 DFQATT, CDR2 SNEGSKA (reference sequence). V lost 3 bases and J lost 4; bases outside the gene matches: 15. CDR3 length equals 19 residues. The CDR3 nucleotides read TGCAGTGCTAGGGAGACGGGACTAGCGGGAGGGCCCGTCCTATACGAGCAGTACTTC. Translation gives CSARETGLAGGPVLYEQYF.

Concerning this clonotype itself: One end of the junction is discordant with germline, which a read error may explain. The V gene is TRBV25-1, the J gene TRBJ1-1, with no clear D. The CDR3 runs 13 residues. Looked up from germline, CDR1 is MGHDK and CDR2 is SYGVNS. CDR3: CTSRDYLNTEAFF. CDR3 nucleotides: TGTACCAGCAGAGATTACCTAAACACTGAAGCTTTCTTT.

This clonotype was observed many times. The genes are TRBV7-9 and TRBJ1-1; D perhaps matches TRBD1 (5 bases). Germline V gene sequence: CDR1 SEHNR, CDR2 FQNEAQ (reference sequence). V was clipped by 1 base and J by 1 base, with 10 bases between them. The CDR3 has 15 amino acids. In nucleotides, the CDR3 is TGTGCCAGCAGCTTAGTTGGGGGTGGGAACACTGAAGCTTTCTTT. It yields the protein CASSLVGGGNTEAFF.

V usage is TRBV29-1 and J usage is TRBJ1-1; TRBD1 might be the D (5 bases). This CDR3 has 13 residues. Germline CDR1 reads SQVTM; CDR2 reads ANQGSEA. Trimming stripped 4 bases from V and 4 bases from J, with 13 bases between. CDR3 in amino acids: CSVAYSGGTEAFF. The DNA of the CDR3 is TGCAGCGTTGCCTATTCGGGGGGCACTGAAGCTTTCTTT.

The rearrangement links TRBV11-2 to TRBJ2-3; D perhaps matches TRBD2 (7 bases). Germline V lookup: CDR1 SGHAT, CDR2 FQNNGV. The CDR3 loop spans 13 amino acids. Trimming took off 3 bases at V and 6 bases at J, with 10 bases between the two ends. CDR3 coding DNA: TGTGCCAGCAGCTTTAGGGGGGGCGATACGCAGTATTTT. It codes for CASSFRGGDTQYF.

This clonotype was seen repeatedly, ten times or more. The CDR3 sequence: CASSLDGRRTYEQYF. For the CDR3, the DNA is TGCGCCAGCAGCTTGGACGGCAGGCGGACCTACGAGCAGTACTTC. The rearrangement links TRBV5-1 to TRBJ2-7, with D hard to call. CDR1 SGHRS and CDR2 YFSETQ come from the germline V gene. The CDR3 runs 15 residues. The V gene lost 0 bases and the J gene lost 2 bases, with 12 bases spanning the gap. Supplemented by reference TRBV5-1 and TRBJ2-7, the full variable domain reads KAGVTQTPRYLIKTRGQQVTLSCSPISGHRSVSWYQQTPGQGLQFLFEYFSETQRNKGNFPGRFSGRQFSNSRSEMNVSTLELGDSALYLCASSLDGRRTYEQYFGPGTRLTVT.

This clonotype was counted at least ten times. The chain is built from TRBV29-1 and TRBJ1-1; D gene uncertain. The length of the CDR3 is 13 residues. Between the trimmed V and J ends, which lost 0 bases and 6 bases, there was a span of 11 bases. The V gene's germline CDR1 is SQVTM and CDR2 ANQGSEA. The CDR3 is CSVEDGNSPEAFF. Written as DNA, the CDR3 is TGCAGCGTTGAAGATGGGAACAGCCCTGAAGCTTTCTTT.

The chain joins TRBV5-1 to TRBJ1-1; no clear D gene. The length of the CDR3 is 12 residues. Germline CDR1 and CDR2: SGHRS and YFSETQ. V dropped 0 bases and J dropped 11 bases, with 11 bases sitting between them. The chain's CDR3 is CASSLGGGLAFF. CDR3 sequence (DNA): TGCGCCAGCAGCTTGGGGGGAGGATTGGCTTTCTTT.

This clonotype has just a few counts. The chain links TRBV19 to TRBJ1-5; perhaps TRBD1 as D (6 bases). V lost 7 bases and J 4 bases, leaving 11 bases between the germline ends. Germline values: CDR1 LNHDA, CDR2 SQIVND (reference sequence). This CDR3 is 13 amino acids long. CDR3 in amino acids: CASTRDTNQPQHF. The CDR3 DNA reads as TGTGCCAGTACCCGGGACACGAATCAGCCCCAGCATTTT.

This chain connects TRBV29-1 to TRBJ2-7, with 9 nucleotides matching TRBD1. This CDR3 has 13 residues. Germline V lookup: CDR1 SQVTM, CDR2 ANQGSEA. V trimming: 4 bases; J trimming: 5 bases; junction bases outside the gene matches: 6. CDR3: CSVGGTGIDEQYF. The CDR3, as DNA: TGCAGCGTTGGGGGGACAGGGATCGACGAGCAGTACTTC.

The chain has TRBV24-1 and TRBJ1-5; unclear D gene. The germline V gene has CDR1 KGHDR and CDR2 SFDVKD. The CDR3 loop spans 13 amino acids. The chain's CDR3 is CASSPHSNQPQHF. In nucleotides, the CDR3 is TGTGCTTCCAGCCCCCATAGCAATCAGCCCCAGCATTTT.

V usage is TRBV7-1 and J usage is TRBJ1-3, with TRBD1 as a possible D gene (6 bases). TRBV7-1 is recorded as an ORF, its role being uncertain. The CDR3 is 16 amino acids. Trimming pared 5 bases from V and 1 base from J, leaving 15 bases between. CDR3 region: CASSPSLGQSGNTIYF. The CDR3 coding sequence is TGTGCCAGCAGCCCGAGCCTCGGACAGTCTGGAAACACCATATATTTT.

This sequence joins TRBV19 and TRBJ1-5; 7 bases line up with TRBD1. V dropped 7 bases and J dropped 1; count of bases not matched to a gene: 7. The germline CDR1 and CDR2 sequences are LNHDA and SQIVND (reference sequence). This CDR3 is built from 15 residues. The chain's CDR3 is CASTTGQRSNQPQHF. The CDR3 nucleotides read TGTGCCAGTACCACGGGACAGCGGAGCAATCAGCCCCAGCATTTT.

The V gene is TRBV5-1, the J gene TRBJ1-2; 9 bases are a match to TRBD1. V was pared by 2 bases and J by 3 bases, with 5 bases of the junction left unmatched. The V gene's germline CDR1 is SGHRS and CDR2 YFSETQ. This CDR3 comprises 15 residues. The chain's CDR3 is CASSFWTGVDYGYTF. The DNA for the CDR3 is TGCGCCAGCAGCTTTTGGACAGGGGTCGACTATGGCTACACCTTC.

This clonotype was seen a single time. The chain employs TRBV7-9 and TRBJ2-7; D is undetermined. The germline CDR1 and CDR2 sequences are SEHNR and FQNEAQ (reference sequence). There are 14 residues in the CDR3. The V end lost 4 bases, the J end lost 9 bases, and 19 bases lay between the germline ends. For the CDR3, the DNA is TGTGCCAGCAGCTCCCGCCCGACTGGTTCACGGCAGTACTTC. Translated, it gives CASSSRPTGSRQYF.

This chain links TRBV29-1 with TRBJ1-2; D possibly corresponds to TRBD1 (6 bases). Germline lookup yields CDR1 SQVTM and CDR2 ANQGSEA. With 8 bases removed from V and 5 bases from J, the gap between germline ends came to 15 bases. The CDR3 totals 12 residues. The CDR3 nucleotides read TGCAGCTCGACAGGCTCTTTGTATGGCTACACCTTC. It yields the protein CSSTGSLYGYTF.

The CDR3 is CASSAGTGRSHEKLFF. CDR3 in DNA: TGTGCCAGCAGTGCCGGGACAGGCAGAAGCCATGAAAAACTGTTTTTT. The rearrangement joins TRBV2 to TRBJ1-4; 8 nucleotides align to TRBD1. This CDR3 comprises 16 residues. Germline V gives CDR1 SNHLY, CDR2 FYNNEI. The ends lost 4 bases at V and 6 bases at J; junction bases unmatched: 10.